Sequencing of this T cell receptor beta chain was carried out in a study of Graves' ophthalmopathy and Graves' hyperthyroidism. This clonotype has at least ten counts. The authors amplified TCR beta CDR3 regions from RNA transcripts. Second-round multiplex PCR followed a first-round RT-PCR using HTBI primers. TCRdb used MiXCR to reprocess the multiplex PCR reads, holding one entry per CDR3 protein. Of roughly 380,000 distinct CDR3 sequences listed, roughly 14% are singletons. CDR3 length: 13 residues. Trimming shortened V by 5 bases and J by 4 bases, and 11 bases separated the two germline ends. The germline CDR1 and CDR2 sequences are SGHAT and FQNNGV.

The sample comprised peripheral blood. The chain joins TRBV11-2 to TRBJ1-2, with D perhaps matching TRBD1 (5 bases). The origin of this receptor is a woman aged 18-29 years with stable Graves' hyperthyroidism. CDR3 nucleotide sequence: TGTGCCAGCAGCCTCTCCCAGGGCTATGGCTACACCTTC. Protein sequence: CASSLSQGYGYTF. Full variable domain (rest looked up from reference TRBV11-2 and TRBJ1-2): EAGVAQSPRYKIIEKRQSVAFWCNPISGHATLYWYQQILGQGPKLLIQFQNNGVVDDSQLPKDRFSAERLKGVDSTLKIQPAKLEDSAVYLCASSLSQGYGYTFGSGTRLTVV.